The 9 T cell receptor beta chains below come from one sample, sequenced in a study of T cells in Graves' hyperthyroidism and ophthalmopathy. The TCR beta CDR3 regions underwent amplification using RNA transcripts as the source. TCR CDR3 regions were first amplified by RT-PCR with HTBI primers. TCRdb re-analysed the multiplex PCR reads in MiXCR, keeping a single row per CDR3 protein. Among around 350,000 distinct CDR3 sequences listed, roughly 15% were seen once. Sequences were obtained from blood. The source is a woman aged 55-70 years with Graves' ophthalmopathy.

This clonotype has a count of ten or more. The rearrangement uses TRBV6-1 and TRBJ2-3, with D perhaps TRBD2 (6 bases). From germline, CDR1 is MNHNS and CDR2 SASEGT. V was clipped by 8 bases and J by 8 bases, with 38 bases between them. The CDR3 runs to 20 residues. This CDR3 is CASDSQRVSTRGDNGGTQYF. As DNA, the CDR3 is TGTGCCAGCGATTCCCAGCGGGTCTCTACACGGGGTGATAATGGGGGTACGCAGTATTTT.

With respect to this clonotype: A read error may explain this, as a much larger clone is one base away. The chain couples TRBV30 to TRBJ2-1; 11 nucleotides agree with TRBD2. Germline CDR1 reads GTSNPN; CDR2 reads SVGIG (reference sequence). With 8 bases clipped from V and 6 bases from J, the junction kept 6 bases outside the gene matches. CDR3 length equals 13 residues. The CDR3 region is CAGILAGGNEQFF. The CDR3 DNA reads as TGTGCCGGCATCCTAGCGGGAGGCAATGAGCAGTTCTTC.

This clonotype was observed many times. The V and J genes are TRBV5-1 and TRBJ2-2, with 10 bases identical to TRBD2. The length of the CDR3 is 17 residues. V lost 0 bases and J lost 5; bases outside the gene matches: 7. CDR1 is SGHRS, CDR2 YFSETQ, per germline. The CDR3 here is CASSLVSGRAGTGELFF. In DNA, the CDR3 is TGCGCCAGCAGCTTGGTCAGCGGGAGGGCCGGAACCGGGGAGCTGTTTTTT.

This clonotype was picked up many times. The gene calls are TRBV27 and TRBJ2-7; TRBD1 matches at 8 bases. The CDR3 has 14 amino acids. With 5 bases clipped from V and 5 bases from J, the junction kept 8 bases outside the gene matches. Germline values: CDR1 MNHEY, CDR2 SMNVEV (reference sequence). The CDR3 nucleotides are TGTGCCAGCAGTGACAGGGGTGTAGTGGACGAGCAGTACTTC. Translating gives CASSDRGVVDEQYF.

This clonotype appeared a few times. V is TRBV19 and J is TRBJ2-1; D tentatively fits TRBD1 or TRBD2 (5 bases each). The CDR3 is 13 amino acids. V lost 7 bases, J lost 9 bases, and 16 bases lay in between. Germline V gene data show CDR1 as LNHDA and CDR2 as SQIVND (reference sequence). CDR3 protein: CASNILGEGEQFF. The CDR3 region has the DNA TGTGCCAGTAATATTTTGGGGGAAGGTGAGCAGTTCTTC.

This clonotype was seen a few times. The V gene is TRBV11-3, the J gene TRBJ2-4; TRBD2 aligns across 7 bases. The CDR3 consists of 15 residues. V was clipped by 1 base and J by 6 bases; unmatched bases: 6. Germline values: CDR1 SGHNT, CDR2 YENEEA. The CDR3 DNA sequence: TGTGCCAGCAGCTTAGGAGCTTCGGGGGGAAACATTCAGTACTTC. It translates to CASSLGASGGNIQYF.

This clonotype was counted a few times. This chain uses TRBV6-1 with TRBJ2-2; D perhaps matches TRBD2 (6 bases). V lost 11 bases to trimming and J lost 6 bases, with 13 bases between them. The CDR3 has 12 residues. Germline CDR1 and CDR2: MNHNS and SASEGT. The CDR3 loop is CAASSAAGELFF. CDR3 coding DNA: TGTGCCGCGTCTAGCGCGGCCGGGGAGCTGTTTTTT.

This sequence joins TRBV12-3 or TRBV12-4 and TRBJ2-1; 7 nucleotides align to TRBD2. J gave up 0 bases and V 7 bases, and 6 bases lay outside the gene matches. There are 15 residues in the CDR3. CDR3 in amino acids: CASTPGGSSYNEQFF. CDR3 sequence (DNA): TGTGCCAGCACCCCGGGAGGAAGCTCCTACAATGAGCAGTTCTTC.

This clonotype was observed at least ten times. The rearrangement joins TRBV7-2 to TRBJ1-3; 10 positions match TRBD1. CDR3 length: 16 amino acids. V dropped 3 bases and J dropped 3; count of bases not matched to a gene: 5. CDR1 is SGHTA and CDR2 is FQGNSA in the germline V gene. DNA of the CDR3: TGTGCCAGCAGCTTCACGGACAGGGGGTTTGGAAACACCATATATTTT. Translated, it gives CASSFTDRGFGNTIYF.